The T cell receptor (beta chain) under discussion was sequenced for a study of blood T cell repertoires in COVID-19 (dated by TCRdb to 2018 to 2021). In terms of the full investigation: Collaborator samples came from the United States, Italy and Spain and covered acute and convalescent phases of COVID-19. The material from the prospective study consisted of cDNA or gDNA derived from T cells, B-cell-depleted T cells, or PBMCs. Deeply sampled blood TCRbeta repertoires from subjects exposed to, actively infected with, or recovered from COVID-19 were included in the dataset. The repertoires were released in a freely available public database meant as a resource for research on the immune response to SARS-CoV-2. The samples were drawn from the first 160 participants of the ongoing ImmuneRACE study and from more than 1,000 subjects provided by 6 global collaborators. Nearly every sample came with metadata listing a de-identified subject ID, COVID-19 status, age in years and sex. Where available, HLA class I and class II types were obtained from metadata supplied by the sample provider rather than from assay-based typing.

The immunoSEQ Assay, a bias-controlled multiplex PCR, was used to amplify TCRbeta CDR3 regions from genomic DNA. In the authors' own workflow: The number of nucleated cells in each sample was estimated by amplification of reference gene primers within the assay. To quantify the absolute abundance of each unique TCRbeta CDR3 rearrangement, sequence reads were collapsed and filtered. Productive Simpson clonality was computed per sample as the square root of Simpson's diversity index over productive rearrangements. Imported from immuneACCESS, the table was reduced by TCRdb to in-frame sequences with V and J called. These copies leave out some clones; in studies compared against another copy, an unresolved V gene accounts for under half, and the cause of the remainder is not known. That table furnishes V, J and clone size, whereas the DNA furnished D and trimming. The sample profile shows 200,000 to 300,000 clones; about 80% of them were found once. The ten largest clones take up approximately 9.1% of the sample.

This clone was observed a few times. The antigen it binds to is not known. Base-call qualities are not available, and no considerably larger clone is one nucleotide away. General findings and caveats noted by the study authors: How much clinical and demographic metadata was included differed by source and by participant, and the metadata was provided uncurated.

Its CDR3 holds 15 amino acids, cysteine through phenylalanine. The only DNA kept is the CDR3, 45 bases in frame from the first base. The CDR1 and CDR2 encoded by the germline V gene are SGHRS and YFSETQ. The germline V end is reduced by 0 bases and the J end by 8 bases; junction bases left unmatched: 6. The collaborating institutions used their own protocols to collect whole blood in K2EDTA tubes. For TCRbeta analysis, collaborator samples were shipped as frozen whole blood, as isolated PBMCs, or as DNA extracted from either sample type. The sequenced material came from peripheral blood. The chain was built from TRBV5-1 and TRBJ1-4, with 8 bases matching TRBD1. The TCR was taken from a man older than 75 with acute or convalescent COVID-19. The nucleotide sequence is TGCGCCAGCAGCTTGGCGCCACAGGGGGGAGAAAAACTGTTTTTT. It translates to CASSLAPQGGEKLFF.